This note documents a single T cell receptor (beta chain) sequence. Its antigen remains unknown. The data derive from a study of T cell responses to AZD1222 COVID-19 vaccine. Whole-study findings and limits: Among those given AZD1222, only 6 or 7 were seropositive at baseline.

The CDR3 runs 17 residues. V shed 0 bases and J 3 bases; nucleotides not matched to a gene: 10. In germline, CDR1 is KGHSH, CDR2 LQKENI. Sequenced by immunoSEQ multiplex PCR; TCRdb stores in-frame clones only, minus some. This table holds approximately 100,000 clones, approximately 89% found once. The TCR originated in an adult in good health. The J gene is TRBJ2-7, the V gene TRBV18, with 8 bases aligning to TRBD2. Sequenced material: peripheral blood, taken on day 0 of AZD1222 vaccination. This chain's CDR3 is CASSPPSGLAGIYEQYF. The DNA for the CDR3 is TGTGCCAGCTCACCACCCTCCGGGCTAGCGGGCATCTACGAGCAGTACTTC.